One sample yielded the 25 T cell receptor beta chains listed below, sequenced in a study of blood T cell repertoires in COVID-19. Method: immunoSEQ multiplex PCR; TCRdb's copy keeps in-frame clones and lacks some. The sample yields approximately 92,000 clones, 82% seen once. Sequencing input: peripheral blood. The receptor source for this set is a man older than 75 with acute or convalescent COVID-19.

This clone was recorded only once. The rearrangement links TRBV7-7 to TRBJ2-7; tentative D call: TRBD1 (6 bases). The CDR3 sequence is 14 residues long. V was clipped by 4 bases and J by 2 bases, with 12 bases between them. Germline V gives CDR1 SSHAT, CDR2 FNYEAQ (reference sequence). CDR3 nucleotide sequence: TGTGCCAGCAGCTCTGGGACACCGCCCTACGAGCAGTACTTC. This sequence encodes CASSSGTPPYEQYF.

The chain combines TRBV30 with TRBJ1-4, with D possibly TRBD1 on 6 matching bases. Germline loops: CDR1 GTSNPN, CDR2 SVGIG (reference sequence). The CDR3 runs to 15 residues. V was trimmed by 0 bases and J by 7 bases, leaving 15 bases between them. The CDR3 region has the DNA TGTGCCTGGAGTGTAGAAGGGGGAAGAGGTGAAAAACTGTTTTTT. It codes for CAWSVEGGRGEKLFF.

The chain recombines TRBV7-9 with TRBJ2-6; D gene uncertain. Trimming stripped 9 bases from V and 0 bases from J, with 6 bases between. The CDR3 has 13 amino acids. Germline V lookup: CDR1 SEHNR, CDR2 FQNEAQ (reference sequence). The CDR3 region has the DNA TGTGCCAGTACACCCTCTGGGGCCAACGTCCTGACTTTC. Translating gives CASTPSGANVLTF.

The V call is TRBV28, the J call TRBJ1-4, with D unclear. This CDR3 has 12 amino acids. CDR1 and CDR2 from the germline V gene are MDHEN and SYDVKM. Trimming stripped 1 base from V and 14 bases from J, with 11 bases between. The CDR3 region is CASSLSRDILFF. Here the CDR3 DNA reads TGTGCCAGCAGTTTATCGCGGGATATTCTGTTTTTT.

This chain links TRBV6-5 with TRBJ2-3, with 7 positions matching TRBD1. The CDR3 loop spans 16 amino acids. Germline-derived CDR1 and CDR2 are MNHEY and SVGAGI. V dropped 3 bases and J dropped 0; count of bases not matched to a gene: 6. This chain's CDR3 is CASSYLGQASTDTQYF. DNA for the CDR3: TGTGCCAGCAGTTATCTTGGACAGGCTAGCACAGATACGCAGTATTTT.

This clone was observed a handful of times. DNA of the CDR3: TGCGCCAGCAGTGAGGCGGTGCGGGCCCAGCATTTT. This codes for CASSEAVRAQHF. The chain employs TRBV10-1 and TRBJ1-5; D not resolved. Between the trimmed V and J ends, which lost 2 bases and 11 bases, there was a span of 10 bases. This CDR3 comprises 12 residues. The germline V gene encodes CDR1 WNHNN and CDR2 SYGVQD (reference sequence).

This clone was recorded a few times. The rearrangement links TRBV7-9 to TRBJ2-5; TRBD1 matches 7 bases. Germline V gene sequence: CDR1 SEHNR, CDR2 FQNEAQ (reference sequence). The CDR3 length is 13 residues. J lost 4 bases, V lost 5 bases, and 4 bases had no gene match. The chain's CDR3 is CASSPTGLETQYF. In DNA, the CDR3 is TGTGCCAGCAGCCCGACAGGGTTAGAGACCCAGTACTTC.

J is TRBJ2-7 and V is TRBV5-1, with a weak D call TRBD2 (6 bases). Germline V gives CDR1 SGHRS, CDR2 YFSETQ. The CDR3 runs to 15 residues. Trimming stripped 3 bases from V and 3 bases from J, with 16 bases between. CDR3: CASSWGTGPVYEQYF. CDR3 DNA sequence: TGCGCCAGCAGCTGGGGGACTGGGCCCGTCTACGAGCAGTACTTC.

The chain is built from TRBV28 and TRBJ1-6; no definite D call. Germline V gene data show CDR1 as MDHEN and CDR2 as SYDVKM. V lost 3 bases, J lost 8 bases, and 11 bases lay in between. The CDR3 sequence is 14 residues long. The CDR3 loop reads CASSFAGRDSPLHF. In DNA form, the CDR3 reads TGTGCCAGCAGTTTTGCGGGGAGGGATTCACCCCTCCACTTT. Complete variable domain (other parts from reference TRBV28 and TRBJ1-6): DVKVTQSSRYLVKRTGEKVFLECVQDMDHENMFWYRQDPGLGLRLIYFSYDVKMKEKGDIPEGYSVSREKKERFSLILESASTNQTSMYLCASSFAGRDSPLHFGNGTRLTVT.

This clone has a single count. The chain combines TRBV9 with TRBJ2-3, with 8 bases aligning to TRBD2. This CDR3 contains 14 residues. The V segment lost 7 bases and the J segment 2 bases; nucleotides outside the gene matches: 6. Germline assignment: CDR1 SGDLS and CDR2 YYNGEE. The CDR3, as DNA: TGTGCCAGCGGACCGGGACTAGTCACAGATACGCAGTATTTT. Encoded protein: CASGPGLVTDTQYF.

This chain connects TRBV18 to TRBJ1-1; no clear D gene. Germline values: CDR1 KGHSH, CDR2 LQKENI. Trimming left V 2 bases short and J 1 base short, with 8 bases between. This CDR3 region has 14 residues. The CDR3 reads CASSPSGQNTEAFF. The CDR3 DNA follows: TGTGCCAGCTCACCAAGCGGGCAGAACACTGAAGCTTTCTTT.

The V call is TRBV18, the J call TRBJ2-5; 9 bases match TRBD1. V was pared by 2 bases and J by 4 bases, with 8 bases of the junction left unmatched. This CDR3 has 16 amino acids. In germline, CDR1 is KGHSH, CDR2 LQKENI. The chain's CDR3 is CASSPELQGAGETQYF. The CDR3 DNA reads as TGTGCCAGCTCACCAGAGCTACAGGGGGCGGGAGAGACCCAGTACTTC.

V gene TRBV6-5 combines with J gene TRBJ2-5; TRBD2 matches at 8 bases. V was pared by 1 base and J by 1 base, with 5 bases of the junction left unmatched. CDR1 MNHEY and CDR2 SVGAGI come from the germline V gene. The CDR3 is made up of 16 amino acids. The CDR3 region is CASSYFSGIAQETQYF. CDR3 sequence (DNA): TGTGCCAGCAGTTACTTTAGCGGGATTGCCCAAGAGACCCAGTACTTC.

The chain recombines TRBV19 with TRBJ1-4; D possibly corresponds to TRBD1 (5 bases). V was pared by 7 bases and J by 0 bases, with 24 bases between. The germline CDR1 and CDR2 sequences are LNHDA and SQIVND (reference sequence). The CDR3 runs 19 residues. CDR3 in DNA: TGTGCCAGTAACCGCCGGGTTGTGGACATTTCTTCAACTAATGAAAAACTGTTTTTT. Protein sequence: CASNRRVVDISSTNEKLFF.

The chain joins TRBV5-4 to TRBJ2-1; TRBD1 is a possible D gene (6 bases). Per the germline V gene, CDR1 is SGHNT and CDR2 is YYREEE (reference sequence). Trimming removed 4 bases from V and 1 base from J, with 15 bases in between. The CDR3 runs 16 residues. CDR3 residues: CASSRTTGSSYNEQFF. In nucleotides, the CDR3 is TGTGCCAGCAGCCGAACTACAGGGAGTTCCTACAATGAGCAGTTCTTC.

The rearrangement links TRBV5-1 to TRBJ1-2; the match to TRBD1 covers 9 bases. The trim removed 4 bases at V and 8 bases at J, leaving 6 bases unmatched. The V gene's germline CDR1 is SGHRS and CDR2 YFSETQ. This CDR3 is built from 13 residues. CDR3 amino acids: CASSRDRVYGYTF. CDR3 nucleotide sequence: TGCGCCAGCAGCAGGGACAGGGTGTACGGCTACACCTTC.

The rearrangement uses TRBV27 and TRBJ2-1, with a weak D call TRBD2 (5 bases). The CDR3 is 14 amino acids. Trimming took 6 bases from V and 1 from J, leaving 10 bases between them. Germline V gene data show CDR1 as MNHEY and CDR2 as SMNVEV (reference sequence). The chain's CDR3 is CASRRVGSYNEQFF. The DNA of the CDR3 is TGTGCCAGCAGGAGGGTGGGATCCTACAATGAGCAGTTCTTC.

V is TRBV7-8 and J is TRBJ2-5; D might be TRBD1 (6 bases). Trimming took off 5 bases at V and 12 bases at J, with 22 bases between the two ends. Germline V gene sequence: CDR1 SGHVS, CDR2 FQNEAQ. The CDR3 spans 14 residues. CDR3 amino acids: CASSNSRGTGDKYF. CDR3 nucleotides: TGTGCCAGCAGCAACTCCAGGGGCACCGGGGACAAGTACTTC.

The genes are TRBV11-3 and TRBJ1-3; D ambiguous. CDR3 length: 16 residues. Trimming pared 4 bases from V and 1 base from J, leaving 14 bases between. Germline V CDR1 and CDR2: SGHNT, YENEEA. The CDR3 DNA sequence: TGTGCCAGCAGCTCGACCCGGGGTTCTTCTGGAAACACCATATATTTT. Its protein product is CASSSTRGSSGNTIYF.

Concerning this clone: Other DNA sequences in this specimen translate into the identical CDR3. This rearrangement joins TRBV11-2 to TRBJ2-7; weak D call: TRBD2 (6 bases). V was cut by 9 bases and J by 7 bases, with 28 bases left in between. Germline V gene sequence: CDR1 SGHAT, CDR2 FQNNGV. The CDR3 totals 16 residues. The CDR3 here is CASSAGKGLTSREQYF. Written as DNA, the CDR3 is TGTGCCAGTAGCGCCGGTAAGGGGCTAACTAGCCGGGAGCAGTACTTC.

The genes are TRBV15 and TRBJ2-1; D perhaps matches TRBD1 (6 bases). Looked up from germline, CDR1 is LNHNV and CDR2 is YYDKDF (reference sequence). Trimming took 3 bases from V and 6 from J, leaving 9 bases between them. CDR3 length: 13 residues. The CDR3 region has the DNA TGTGCCACCAGCAGGGGGGACATCAATGAGCAGTTCTTC. Protein sequence: CATSRGDINEQFF.

The chain joins TRBV9 to TRBJ1-4, with D hard to call. Germline V lookup: CDR1 SGDLS, CDR2 YYNGEE. The V end lost 2 bases, the J end lost 0 bases, and 11 bases lay between the germline ends. CDR3 length equals 16 residues. The CDR3 DNA sequence: TGTGCCAGCAGCGTGCACCCAGGTACAACTAATGAAAAACTGTTTTTT. Its protein product is CASSVHPGTTNEKLFF.

This clone was detected only a few times. The genes are TRBV25-1 and TRBJ1-4; TRBD1 is a possible D gene (5 bases). Germline CDR1 and CDR2: MGHDK and SYGVNS. V lost 5 bases and J 0 bases, leaving 16 bases between the germline ends. This CDR3 spans 17 amino acids. This chain's CDR3 is CASSKAWGEATNEKLFF. CDR3 sequence (DNA): TGTGCCAGCAGTAAAGCCTGGGGGGAAGCAACTAATGAAAAACTGTTTTTT.

This sequence joins TRBV19 and TRBJ2-7; TRBD2 matches 14 bases. Trimming at V came to 4 bases and at J to 7 bases, leaving 12 bases not matched to a gene. The CDR3 loop spans 17 amino acids. From germline, CDR1 is LNHDA and CDR2 SQIVND (reference sequence). DNA for the CDR3: TGTGCCAGTAGTACCATGACTAGCGGGAGGGCCGAGCATGAGCAGTACTTC. Its translation is CASSTMTSGRAEHEQYF.

The V and J genes are TRBV4-1 and TRBJ2-7; possibly TRBD2 for D (6 bases). Germline V lookup: CDR1 MGHRA, CDR2 YSYEKL. This CDR3 has 13 residues. With 0 bases removed from V and 6 bases from J, the gap between germline ends came to 9 bases. In nucleotides, the CDR3 is TGCGCCAGCAGCCAAGATCGAGCGGGCGAGCAGTACTTC. Encoded protein: CASSQDRAGEQYF.